The 15 T cell receptor beta chains presented below share a single source sample, sequenced in a study of Graves' ophthalmopathy and Graves' hyperthyroidism. Scientists amplified the TCR beta CDR3 regions from RNA transcripts. First-round RT-PCR employed HTBI primers, with a second-round multiplex PCR after it. In TCRdb, the multiplex PCR reads were re-called with MiXCR into one record per CDR3 protein. The data contain 360,000 or so distinct CDR3 sequences, around 17% of them singletons. The sequenced material came from peripheral blood. The origin of the receptors is a woman between 18 and 30 years old with Graves' ophthalmopathy.

This clonotype occurred many times. V is TRBV6-1 and J is TRBJ2-2; 9 bases line up with TRBD2. The CDR3 loop spans 16 amino acids. The trim removed 3 bases at V and 0 bases at J, leaving 2 bases unmatched. Germline CDR1 reads MNHNS; CDR2 reads SASEGT. The CDR3 region has the DNA TGTGCCAGCAGTGATACTAGCGGGCCGAACACCGGGGAGCTGTTTTTT. This encodes CASSDTSGPNTGELFF.

This clonotype was observed many times. V and J are TRBV7-2 and TRBJ2-7; possible D gene TRBD1, 5 bases. The germline V and J ends were trimmed by 5 bases and 3 bases, with 14 bases remaining between them. The germline V gene has CDR1 SGHTA and CDR2 FQGNSA. The length of the CDR3 is 14 residues. The CDR3 coding sequence is TGTGCCAGCAGCCGTTCGACAGTGGGCTACGAGCAGTACTTC. This translates into CASSRSTVGYEQYF.

V is TRBV5-1 and J is TRBJ1-1, with 10 bases identical to TRBD1. CDR3 length: 17 residues. Germline V CDR1 and CDR2: SGHRS, YFSETQ. V gave up 4 bases and J gave up 1 base; unmatched junction bases: 10. CDR3 bases: TGCGCCAGCAGCACCGGGACAGGGGTTTTAGCGAACACTGAAGCTTTCTTT. Translated: CASSTGTGVLANTEAFF. The whole variable domain, filled in from reference TRBV5-1 and TRBJ1-1, reads KAGVTQTPRYLIKTRGQQVTLSCSPISGHRSVSWYQQTPGQGLQFLFEYFSETQRNKGNFPGRFSGRQFSNSRSEMNVSTLELGDSALYLCASSTGTGVLANTEAFFGQGTRLTVV.

This clonotype was counted many times. This chain links TRBV27 with TRBJ2-3; 8 nucleotides agree with TRBD2. CDR1 and CDR2 from the germline V gene are MNHEY and SMNVEV (reference sequence). Losses at the gene ends were 4 bases for V and 2 bases for J; bases not matched to a gene: 5. CDR3 length: 15 amino acids. The CDR3 here is CASSYRAGVTDTQYF. The CDR3 DNA follows: TGTGCCAGCAGTTATCGAGCGGGGGTCACAGATACGCAGTATTTT.

This clonotype was seen repeatedly, ten times or more. The rearrangement joins TRBV27 to TRBJ2-7, with D tentatively TRBD1 (6 bases). CDR3 length: 14 amino acids. Per germline, CDR1 MNHEY and CDR2 SMNVEV (reference sequence). V dropped 2 bases and J dropped 4 bases, with 12 bases sitting between them. The chain's CDR3 is CASSLQTQGYEQYF. CDR3 nucleotide sequence: TGTGCCAGCAGTTTACAGACCCAGGGGTACGAGCAGTACTTC.

The chain couples TRBV4-1 to TRBJ1-1; tentative D call: TRBD1 (6 bases). This CDR3 is 15 amino acids long. Germline CDR1 reads MGHRA; CDR2 reads YSYEKL. V lost 1 base and J lost 5, with 14 bases in between. As DNA, the CDR3 is TGCGCCAGCAGCCAAGGAGGGGGTGCGTGGACTGAAGCTTTCTTT. Translating gives CASSQGGGAWTEAFF.

This clonotype came up many times. The V and J genes are TRBV11-2 and TRBJ1-2; D gene ambiguous. The CDR3 is 15 residues long. Trimming took 0 bases from V and 8 from J, leaving 16 bases between them. Germline V gives CDR1 SGHAT, CDR2 FQNNGV. In nucleotides, the CDR3 is TGTGCCAGCAGCTTAGATGAGACACCGTACGAGGGCTACACCTTC. Protein product: CASSLDETPYEGYTF.

This clonotype appeared many times. CDR3 protein: CSALVPSKGEQYF. Written as DNA, the CDR3 is TGCAGTGCTTTGGTCCCCAGTAAGGGCGAGCAGTACTTC. The chain joins TRBV20-1 to TRBJ2-7; D remains ambiguous. There are 13 residues in the CDR3. Germline assignment: CDR1 DFQATT and CDR2 SNEGSKA (reference sequence). Trimming cost V 5 bases and J 6 bases, with 17 bases left between them.

This clonotype was counted ten times or more. The chain combines TRBV19 with TRBJ1-1; D uncertain. This CDR3 region has 13 residues. Germline lookup yields CDR1 LNHDA and CDR2 SQIVND (reference sequence). The V end was cut by 3 bases, the J end by 10 bases, with 15 bases between. The DNA of the CDR3 is TGTGCCAGTAGTATTAGGATCTCCCCGGGAGCTTTCTTT. This gives the protein CASSIRISPGAFF. The full variable domain, completed using reference TRBV19 and TRBJ1-1, is DGGITQSPKYLFRKEGQNVTLSCEQNLNHDAMYWYRQDPGQGLRLIYYSQIVNDFQKGDIAEGYSVSREKKESFPLTVTSAQKNPTAFYLCASSIRISPGAFFGQGTRLTVV.

This clonotype has ten or more counts. The gene calls are TRBV12-3 or TRBV12-4 and TRBJ1-5; weak D call: TRBD1 (6 bases). CDR3 length: 14 residues. Trimming took off 6 bases at V and 5 bases at J, with 14 bases between the two ends. The CDR3 DNA reads as TGTGCCAGCAGCCTTTTAGGGGGTCATCAGCCCCAGCATTTT. This codes for CASSLLGGHQPQHF.

The chain employs TRBV12-3 or TRBV12-4 and TRBJ2-5, with a tentative D call TRBD2 (5 bases). The length of the CDR3 is 13 residues. V was clipped by 6 bases and J by 7 bases, with 15 bases between them. The CDR3 DNA reads as TGTGCCAGCAGAAAAGACGGGGAAGGGACCCAGTACTTC. Encoded protein: CASRKDGEGTQYF.

This clonotype was recorded at least ten times. This chain connects TRBV7-2 to TRBJ2-7; D is unresolved. With 2 bases removed from V and 3 bases from J, the gap between germline ends came to 14 bases. Germline assignment: CDR1 SGHTA and CDR2 FQGNSA. This CDR3 is 15 amino acids long. CDR3 sequence reads: CASSLSRGIGYEQYF. Here the CDR3 DNA reads TGTGCCAGCAGCTTATCGCGCGGTATCGGCTACGAGCAGTACTTC.

This clonotype was seen a few times. The V gene is TRBV7-8, the J gene TRBJ2-7; D is uncertain. The CDR3 is 12 amino acids. Deletions cut 3 bases from V and 7 bases from J, with 10 bases between. The V gene's germline CDR1 is SGHVS and CDR2 FQNEAQ. The CDR3 here is CASSFGELEQYF. CDR3 nucleotides: TGTGCCAGCAGCTTTGGAGAATTGGAGCAGTACTTC.

This clonotype was counted ten times or more. The chain joins TRBV28 to TRBJ2-2, with D hard to call. Per germline, CDR1 MDHEN and CDR2 SYDVKM. The V gene lost 7 bases and the J gene lost 3 bases, with 12 bases spanning the gap. This CDR3 has 14 amino acids. The CDR3 region is CASTLLGYTGELFF. The CDR3 DNA follows: TGTGCCAGCACCCTCTTGGGCTACACCGGGGAGCTGTTTTTT.

This clonotype was seen ten or more times. The gene calls are TRBV6-5 and TRBJ1-1; 7 bases are a match to TRBD1. Germline lookup yields CDR1 MNHEY and CDR2 SVGAGI. The CDR3 runs to 16 residues. V lost 6 bases, J lost 4 bases, and 14 bases stayed unmatched. Here the CDR3 reads CASRLQQGLSGTEAFF. As DNA, the CDR3 is TGTGCCAGCAGACTCCAACAGGGGTTGTCGGGCACTGAAGCTTTCTTT.